This T cell receptor (beta chain) was profiled in a study of blood T cell repertoires in COVID-19. This table comes from immunoSEQ multiplex PCR, and its TCRdb copy is limited to in-frame clones, with some not included. The sample consists of about 180,000 clones, about 87% of them appearing once. V trimming: 10 bases; J trimming: 5 bases; junction bases outside the gene matches: 15. Germline V lookup: CDR1 MDHEN, CDR2 SYDVKM. The CDR3 has 15 amino acids. Sequenced material: peripheral blood. The receptor was isolated from a young woman with acute or convalescent COVID-19. The J gene is TRBJ1-1, the V gene TRBV28; 8 bases align to TRBD1. The CDR3 DNA reads TGTGCCACCACGAGTGCGGACAGGGAGGGAACTGAAGCTTTCTTT. Protein: CATTSADREGTEAFF.